These 19 T cell receptor beta chains were all obtained from the same sample, sequenced in a study of blood T cell repertoires in COVID-19. Sequencing was performed with immunoSEQ multiplex PCR; in TCRdb, only in-frame clones are kept and a portion is missing. This table holds more than 120,000 clones, approximately 87% found once. The sequencing input was peripheral blood. The receptors were gathered from a woman aged 50 to 60 with active or convalescent COVID-19.

This chain links TRBV5-6 with TRBJ2-7; possible D gene TRBD1, 6 bases. CDR1 is SGHDT, CDR2 YYEEEE, per germline. The CDR3 spans 15 residues. Trimming shortened V by 5 bases and J by 3 bases, and 18 bases separated the two germline ends. The CDR3 coding sequence is TGTGCCAGCAGTCTTCTATTAACAGGGATCTACGAGCAGTACTTC. Encoded protein: CASSLLLTGIYEQYF. The full variable domain, with the rest looked up from reference TRBV5-6 and TRBJ2-7, is DAGVTQSPTHLIKTRGQQVTLRCSPKSGHDTVSWYQQALGQGPQFIFQYYEEEERQRGNFPDRFSGHQFPNYSSELNVNALLLGDSALYLCASSLLLTGIYEQYFGPGTRLTVT.

The chain links TRBV27 to TRBJ2-2, with TRBD1 matching over 7 bases. The V gene's germline CDR1 is MNHEY and CDR2 SMNVEV (reference sequence). The V gene end was trimmed by 2 bases and the J gene end by 4 bases; junction bases not matched to a gene: 4. The length of the CDR3 is 15 residues. The CDR3 protein is CASSLQGVSTGELFF. DNA of the CDR3: TGTGCCAGCAGTTTACAGGGGGTTTCCACCGGGGAGCTGTTTTTT.

Here the CDR3 DNA reads TGCAGCGTTCCCTACGGGACAGGGAACTATGGCTACACCTTC. This gives the protein CSVPYGTGNYGYTF. The chain joins TRBV29-1 to TRBJ1-2; 9 bases map to TRBD1. This CDR3 has 14 residues. CDR1 and CDR2 from the germline V gene are SQVTM and ANQGSEA. V trimming: 5 bases; J trimming: 2 bases; junction bases outside the gene matches: 6.

J is TRBJ2-3 and V is TRBV11-2, with D perhaps matching TRBD2 (7 bases). Trimming took 4 bases from V and 2 from J, leaving 16 bases between them. This CDR3 is built from 16 residues. CDR1 and CDR2 from the germline V gene are SGHAT and FQNNGV. The CDR3 is CASSSGGGRTTDTQYF. Written as DNA, the CDR3 is TGTGCCAGCAGCTCCGGGGGCGGGAGAACCACAGATACGCAGTATTTT.

In regard to this clone: Germline is not matched at one junction end, which may reflect a read error. The V call is TRBV23-1, the J call TRBJ1-5; D is undetermined. TRBV23-1 falls under the ORF class, with uncertain function. The CDR3 extends over 16 amino acids. In DNA, the CDR3 is TGCGCCAGCAGTCCCAAGAATAGAGACTTCAATCGGCCCCAGCATTTT. The encoded protein is CASSPKNRDFNRPQHF.

J is TRBJ2-3 and V is TRBV7-9; 11 bases are a match to TRBD2. CDR1 and CDR2 (germline): SEHNR, FQNEAQ (reference sequence). Trimming cost V 6 bases and J 6 bases; bases outside gene matches: 11. The CDR3 is 16 residues long. CDR3: CASSSTSGRRWDTQYF. CDR3 nucleotide sequence: TGTGCCAGCAGTTCTACTAGCGGGAGACGATGGGATACGCAGTATTTT.

This clone was seen just once. The V gene is TRBV11-3, the J gene TRBJ2-3; D is perhaps TRBD1 (6 bases). The CDR3 spans 15 residues. The V gene's germline CDR1 is SGHNT and CDR2 YENEEA. V lost 3 bases, J lost 5 bases, and 15 bases lay in between. CDR3: CASSFGQGIRDTQYF. DNA for the CDR3: TGTGCCAGCAGCTTTGGCCAGGGGATCAGAGATACGCAGTATTTT.

The CDR3 coding sequence is TGTGCCAGCAGTTTAAGCTACGGCGGTACCTACGAGCAGTACTTC. Encoded protein: CASSLSYGGTYEQYF. The V gene is TRBV27, the J gene TRBJ2-7; D is undetermined. Trimming cost V 2 bases and J 2 bases, with 13 bases left between them. The CDR3 has 15 amino acids. Per germline, CDR1 MNHEY and CDR2 SMNVEV (reference sequence).

The V gene is TRBV7-2, the J gene TRBJ2-7; tentatively, D is TRBD2 (6 bases). The CDR3 has 15 residues. Trimming took 2 bases from V and 2 from J, leaving 13 bases between them. The germline CDR1 and CDR2 sequences are SGHTA and FQGNSA. The CDR3 bases are TGTGCCAGCAGCTTAAGCGGGCTAGGGACCTACGAGCAGTACTTC. Amino acids: CASSLSGLGTYEQYF.

The chain uses TRBV2 and TRBJ1-5, with 9 nucleotides matching TRBD1. V was clipped by 6 bases and J by 0 bases; unmatched bases: 9. The CDR3 length is 17 residues. Per germline, CDR1 SNHLY and CDR2 FYNNEI. The CDR3 region is CASSLRDRAYSNQPQHF. CDR3 DNA: TGTGCCAGCAGCCTCCGGGACAGGGCCTATAGCAATCAGCCCCAGCATTTT.

CDR3 sequence: CASRQRGTGGSNQPQHF. The CDR3 DNA is TGTGCCAGCAGGCAAAGGGGGACAGGGGGTTCGAATCAGCCCCAGCATTTT. The gene calls are TRBV14 and TRBJ1-5, with 11 bases fitting TRBD1. The CDR3 is 17 residues long. From germline, CDR1 is SGHDN and CDR2 FVKESK. The V segment lost 6 bases and the J segment 4 bases; nucleotides outside the gene matches: 11.

The chain carries TRBV9 and TRBJ2-7; tentatively, D is TRBD1 (6 bases). Trimming shortened V by 3 bases and J by 5 bases, and 12 bases separated the two germline ends. The CDR3 is made up of 13 amino acids. Germline loops: CDR1 SGDLS, CDR2 YYNGEE. The CDR3 sequence is CASSATNRDEQYF. The CDR3 region has the DNA TGTGCCAGCAGCGCTACAAACAGGGACGAGCAGTACTTC.

This chain uses TRBV9 with TRBJ1-3; no reliable D call. The CDR3 is made up of 17 amino acids. The V end was cut by 0 bases, the J end by 3 bases, with 16 bases between. Looked up from germline, CDR1 is SGDLS and CDR2 is YYNGEE. The CDR3 DNA follows: TGTGCCAGCAGCGTAGAAGGCCTGGGAGGTGTTGGAAACACCATATATTTT. The encoded protein is CASSVEGLGGVGNTIYF.

The table lists this clone with a few counts. The J gene is TRBJ1-2, the V gene TRBV25-1; D gene unclear. Germline V CDR1 and CDR2: MGHDK, SYGVNS. The ends were cut back, 7 bases at V and 8 bases at J, with 17 bases in the middle. The CDR3 has 13 amino acids. CDR3 DNA: TGTGCCAGCAAGGAGTCGGGGTCGAGCGGCTACACCTTC. Translation: CASKESGSSGYTF.

The chain recombines TRBV2 with TRBJ1-4; D unresolved. The length of the CDR3 is 11 residues. V was pared by 11 bases and J by 6 bases, with 10 bases between. Germline CDR1 SNHLY, CDR2 FYNNEI. The CDR3: CAGGQDEKLFF. Here the CDR3 DNA reads TGTGCCGGAGGGCAAGATGAAAAACTGTTTTTT.

This chain uses TRBV28 with TRBJ2-3; a possible D gene is TRBD2 (6 bases). Trimming left V 6 bases short and J 2 bases short, with 9 bases between. The CDR3 extends over 13 amino acids. Germline V gene sequence: CDR1 MDHEN, CDR2 SYDVKM. The CDR3 loop is CASSPGDTDTQYF. In nucleotides, the CDR3 is TGTGCCAGCAGCCCGGGGGACACAGATACGCAGTATTTT.

The chain links TRBV30 to TRBJ2-3; weak D call: TRBD2 (5 bases). The germline V and J ends were trimmed by 6 bases and 1 base, with 14 bases remaining between them. CDR1 and CDR2 from the germline V gene are GTSNPN and SVGIG (reference sequence). This CDR3 is 14 amino acids long. The CDR3 DNA sequence: TGTGCCTGCCGTCGCCGGGGAGGCACAGATACGCAGTATTTT. It specifies CACRRRGGTDTQYF.

The table lists this clone with a count of one. CDR3 protein: CATSRDLYEQYF. In nucleotides, the CDR3 is TGTGCCACCAGCAGAGACTTATACGAGCAGTACTTC. The chain employs TRBV15 and TRBJ2-7; D is ambiguous. The CDR3 runs to 12 residues. V lost 0 bases and J 4 bases, leaving 4 bases between the germline ends. Germline assignment: CDR1 LNHNV and CDR2 YYDKDF (reference sequence).

V is TRBV28 and J is TRBJ1-2, with 9 bases identical to TRBD1. This CDR3 is 15 amino acids long. V lost 1 base, J lost 6 bases, and 6 bases stayed unmatched. In germline, CDR1 is MDHEN, CDR2 SYDVKM. The CDR3 DNA reads TGTGCCAGCAGTTTATCGGACAGGGGAATCCATGGCTACACCTTC. Encoded protein: CASSLSDRGIHGYTF.